This T cell receptor (beta chain) was identified in a study of blood T cell repertoires in COVID-19. Methods used by the authors: Reference gene primer amplification gave nucleated cell count estimates. Sequencing was performed with immunoSEQ multiplex PCR; in TCRdb, only in-frame clones are kept and a portion is missing. The V and J calls and the clone size are those of that table, but D and trimming were determined from the DNA. Seen here are about 210,000 clones, roughly 85% observed once, and the top ten hold around 2.5%. Germline V lookup: CDR1 SNHLY, CDR2 FYNNEI. Trimming left V 4 bases short and J 6 bases short, with 16 bases between. This CDR3 has 15 residues.

The sequence derives from a woman in her sixties or seventies with COVID-19, enrolled during active disease. V is TRBV2 and J is TRBJ2-4; weak D call: TRBD1 (6 bases). Sample: peripheral blood. The CDR3 loop reads CASSGSGQRRNIQYF. CDR3 nucleotides: TGTGCCAGCAGTGGCTCTGGACAGAGACGAAACATTCAGTACTTC. The whole variable domain, remainder taken from reference TRBV2 and TRBJ2-4, is EPEVTQTPSHQVTQMGQEVILRCVPISNHLYFYWYRQILGQKVEFLVSFYNNEISEKSEIFDDQFSVERPDGSNFTLKIRSTKLEDSAMYFCASSGSGQRRNIQYFGAGTRLSVL.